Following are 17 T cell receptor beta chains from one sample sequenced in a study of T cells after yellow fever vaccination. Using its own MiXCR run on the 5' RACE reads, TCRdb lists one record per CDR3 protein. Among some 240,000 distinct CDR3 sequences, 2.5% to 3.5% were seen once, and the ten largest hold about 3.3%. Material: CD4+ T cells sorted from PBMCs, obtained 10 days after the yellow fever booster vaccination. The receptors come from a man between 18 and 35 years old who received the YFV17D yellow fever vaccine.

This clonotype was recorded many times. CDR3 amino acids: CASSPTGLAGGSYNEQFF. The DNA for the CDR3 is TGTGCCAGCAGCCCCACCGGACTAGCGGGGGGAAGCTACAATGAGCAGTTCTTC. This rearrangement joins TRBV3-1 to TRBJ2-1, with 14 bases identical to TRBD2. This CDR3 has 18 amino acids. The germline CDR1 and CDR2 sequences are LGHDT and YNNKEL (reference sequence). J was trimmed by 3 bases and V by 4 bases; bases with no gene match: 8.

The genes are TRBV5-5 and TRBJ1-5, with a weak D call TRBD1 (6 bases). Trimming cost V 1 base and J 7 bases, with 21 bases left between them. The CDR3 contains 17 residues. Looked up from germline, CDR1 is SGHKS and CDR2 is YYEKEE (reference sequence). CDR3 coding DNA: TGTGCCAGCAGCTTGCGGCAGGCAGAGGGGGTCTCCCAGCCCCAGCATTTT. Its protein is CASSLRQAEGVSQPQHF. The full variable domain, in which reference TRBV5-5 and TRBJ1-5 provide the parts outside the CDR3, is DAGVTQSPTHLIKTRGQQVTLRCSPISGHKSVSWYQQVLGQGPQFIFQYYEKEERGRGNFPDRFSARQFPNYSSELNVNALLLGDSALYLCASSLRQAEGVSQPQHFGDGTRLSIL.

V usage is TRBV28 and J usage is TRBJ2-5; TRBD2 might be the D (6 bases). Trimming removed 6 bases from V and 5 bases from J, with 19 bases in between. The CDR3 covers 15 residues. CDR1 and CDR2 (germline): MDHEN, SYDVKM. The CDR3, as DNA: TGTGCCAGCAGGGATGCGGGGCTAGGAGGCGAGACCCAGTACTTC. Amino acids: CASRDAGLGGETQYF. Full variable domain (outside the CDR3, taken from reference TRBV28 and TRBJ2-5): DVKVTQSSRYLVKRTGEKVFLECVQDMDHENMFWYRQDPGLGLRLIYFSYDVKMKEKGDIPEGYSVSREKKERFSLILESASTNQTSMYLCASRDAGLGGETQYFGPGTRLLVL.

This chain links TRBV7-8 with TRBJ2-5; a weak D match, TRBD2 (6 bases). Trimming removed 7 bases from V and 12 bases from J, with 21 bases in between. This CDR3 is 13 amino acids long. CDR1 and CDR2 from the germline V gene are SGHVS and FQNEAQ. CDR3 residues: CASTQETGLREYF. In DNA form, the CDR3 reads TGTGCCAGCACCCAGGAAACGGGACTCAGGGAGTACTTC.

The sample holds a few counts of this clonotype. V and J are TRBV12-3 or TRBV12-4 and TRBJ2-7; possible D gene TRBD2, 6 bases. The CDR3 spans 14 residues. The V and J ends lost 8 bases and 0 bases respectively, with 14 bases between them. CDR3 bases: TGTGCCAGCCGACGGGCTAGCGACTCCTACGAGCAGTACTTC. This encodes CASRRASDSYEQYF.

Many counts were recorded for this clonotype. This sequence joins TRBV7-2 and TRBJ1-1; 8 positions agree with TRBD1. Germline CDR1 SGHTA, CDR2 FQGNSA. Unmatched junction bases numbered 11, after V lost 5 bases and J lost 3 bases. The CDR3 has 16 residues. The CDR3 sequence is CASSPRQGARDTEAFF. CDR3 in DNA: TGTGCCAGCAGCCCCCGCCAGGGGGCAAGGGACACTGAAGCTTTCTTT.

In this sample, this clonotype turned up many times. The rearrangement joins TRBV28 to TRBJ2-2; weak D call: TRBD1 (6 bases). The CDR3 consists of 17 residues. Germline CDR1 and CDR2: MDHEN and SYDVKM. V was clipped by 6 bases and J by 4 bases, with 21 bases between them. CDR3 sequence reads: CASSISGTPSGTGELFF. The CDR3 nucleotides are TGTGCCAGCAGCATCTCCGGGACACCCTCGGGCACCGGGGAGCTGTTTTTT.

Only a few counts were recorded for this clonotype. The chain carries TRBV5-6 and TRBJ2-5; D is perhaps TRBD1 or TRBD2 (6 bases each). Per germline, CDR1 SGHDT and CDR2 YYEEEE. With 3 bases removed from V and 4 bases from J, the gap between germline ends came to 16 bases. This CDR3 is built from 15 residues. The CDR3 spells CASSSPSRGGETQYF. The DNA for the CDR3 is TGTGCCAGCAGCTCGCCTTCCAGGGGAGGAGAGACCCAGTACTTC.

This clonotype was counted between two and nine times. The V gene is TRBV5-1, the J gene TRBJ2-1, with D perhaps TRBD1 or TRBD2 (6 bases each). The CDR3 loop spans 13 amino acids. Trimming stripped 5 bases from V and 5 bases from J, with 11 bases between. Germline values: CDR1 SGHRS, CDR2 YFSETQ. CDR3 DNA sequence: TGCGCCAGCAGGCACGGGGGCAACAATGAGCAGTTCTTC. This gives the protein CASRHGGNNEQFF.

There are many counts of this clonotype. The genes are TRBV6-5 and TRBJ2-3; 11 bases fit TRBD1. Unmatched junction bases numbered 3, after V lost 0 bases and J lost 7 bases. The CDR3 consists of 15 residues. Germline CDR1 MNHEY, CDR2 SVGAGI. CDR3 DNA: TGTGCCAGCAGTTACTCGGGGGACAGGGGGAATACGCAGTATTTT. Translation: CASSYSGDRGNTQYF.

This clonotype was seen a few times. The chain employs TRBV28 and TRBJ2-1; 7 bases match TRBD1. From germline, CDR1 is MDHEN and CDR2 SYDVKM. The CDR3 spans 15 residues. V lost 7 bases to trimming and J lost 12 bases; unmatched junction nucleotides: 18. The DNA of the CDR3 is TGTGCCAGCAAACAGGGGACCCCCCTGGAAAGTGGGCAGTTCTTC. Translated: CASKQGTPLESGQFF.

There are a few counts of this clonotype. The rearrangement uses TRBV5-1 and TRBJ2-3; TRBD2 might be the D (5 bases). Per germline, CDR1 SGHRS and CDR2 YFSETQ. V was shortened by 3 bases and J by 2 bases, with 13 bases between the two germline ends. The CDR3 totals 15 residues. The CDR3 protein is CASSSSGSTTDTQYF. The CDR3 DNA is TGCGCCAGCAGCTCCTCGGGGAGCACCACAGATACGCAGTATTTT.

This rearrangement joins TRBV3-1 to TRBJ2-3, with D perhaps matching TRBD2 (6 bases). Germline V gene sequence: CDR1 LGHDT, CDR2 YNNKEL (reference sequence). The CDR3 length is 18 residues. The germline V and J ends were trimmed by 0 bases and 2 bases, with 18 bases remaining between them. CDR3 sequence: CASSQDAHRDFFTDTQYF. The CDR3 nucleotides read TGTGCCAGCAGCCAAGATGCTCACCGGGACTTCTTCACAGATACGCAGTATTTT.

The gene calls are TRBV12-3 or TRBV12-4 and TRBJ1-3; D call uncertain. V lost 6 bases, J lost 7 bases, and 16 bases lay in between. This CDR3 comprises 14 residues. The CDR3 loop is CASSLSSTANTIYF. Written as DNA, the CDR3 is TGTGCCAGCAGCCTCAGTTCAACAGCCAACACCATATATTTT.

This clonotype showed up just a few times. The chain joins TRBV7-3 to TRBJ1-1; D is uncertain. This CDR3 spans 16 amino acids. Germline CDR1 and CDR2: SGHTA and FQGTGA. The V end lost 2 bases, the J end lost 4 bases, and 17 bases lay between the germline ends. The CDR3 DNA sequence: TGTGCCAGCAGCTTATCGCCGGGAGGGAGTAGCACTGAAGCTTTCTTT. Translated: CASSLSPGGSSTEAFF.

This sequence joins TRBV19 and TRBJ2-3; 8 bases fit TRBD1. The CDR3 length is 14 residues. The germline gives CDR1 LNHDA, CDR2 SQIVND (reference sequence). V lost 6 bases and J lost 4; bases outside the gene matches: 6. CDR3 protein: CASRPPGGPDTQYF. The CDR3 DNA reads TGTGCCAGTAGACCCCCAGGGGGCCCAGATACGCAGTATTTT.

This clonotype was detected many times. The DNA for the CDR3 is TGTGCCAGCAGCATGTATACCTCCGGGACAGGAAACATTCAGTACTTC. It translates to CASSMYTSGTGNIQYF. The V and J genes are TRBV7-2 and TRBJ2-4, with 8 bases fitting TRBD1. Germline CDR1 reads SGHTA; CDR2 reads FQGNSA. V trimming: 5 bases; J trimming: 6 bases; junction bases outside the gene matches: 12. The CDR3 covers 16 residues.